This TCR beta chain was captured by sequencing in a study of blood T cell repertoires in COVID-19 (dated by TCRdb to 2020 to 2021). Broadly, across the study: Samples covering the acute and convalescent phases of COVID-19 were provided by collaborators in the United States, Italy and Spain. The repertoires were released in a freely available public database meant as a resource for research on the immune response to SARS-CoV-2. Where available, HLA class I and class II types were obtained from metadata supplied by the sample provider rather than from assay-based typing. The material from the prospective study consisted of cDNA or gDNA derived from T cells, B-cell-depleted T cells, or PBMCs. The dataset comprised deeply sampled blood TCRbeta repertoires from subjects exposed to, actively infected with, or recovered from COVID-19. Sample metadata almost always included a de-identified subject ID, COVID-19 status, age in years and sex. Samples were obtained from the ongoing ImmuneRACE study (first 160 participants) and from approximately 1,200 subjects provided by 6 global collaborators. The research as a whole found: How much clinical and demographic metadata was included differed by source and by participant, and the metadata was provided uncurated.

TCRbeta CDR3 regions were amplified from genomic DNA by means of the immunoSEQ Assay, a bias-controlled multiplex PCR. The study's own analysis went as follows. Within the assay, amplification of reference gene primers was used to estimate how many nucleated cells each sample contained. To quantify the absolute abundance of each unique TCRbeta CDR3 rearrangement, sequence reads were collapsed and filtered. For each sample, productive Simpson clonality was calculated as the square root of Simpson's diversity index over productive rearrangements. The table was pulled from immuneACCESS by TCRdb, which kept in-frame rearrangements only. Such tables lose some clones; where checked, under half of the loss comes from unresolved V genes, and the rest has no known cause. The V and J calls and the clone size are those of that table, but D and trimming were determined from the DNA. The sample table lists 50,000 to 65,000 clones, around 88% of them with a count of one. The top ten clones comprise roughly 6.3% of the sample.

Collaborating institutions collected whole blood in K2EDTA tubes following their own protocols. Collaborator samples were shipped for TCRbeta analysis as frozen whole blood, isolated PBMCs, or DNA extracted from either sample type. For CDR1 and CDR2, the germline V gene (reference sequence) lists MNHEY and SMNVEV. V and J lose 4 bases and 7 bases, and a span of 20 bases separates them. The CDR3 runs 16 amino acids, cysteine and phenylalanine included. Just the 48-base CDR3 DNA is kept, in frame starting at base 1. Concerning this clone: Its antigen has not been determined. Base qualities are missing; no much larger clone stands one base away.

The receptor's source is a human donor in a cohort sampled during active COVID-19. This receptor chain uses TRBV27 and TRBJ2-1, and the D gene may be TRBD1, 7 bases matching. Sequencing was carried out using peripheral blood. The CDR3 reads CASSSESRGAKNEQFF. At the DNA level, the sequence is TGTGCCAGCAGTTCCGAGTCCAGGGGGGCAAAAAATGAGCAGTTCTTC.